The rows below give T cell receptor beta chains drawn from one sample of a study of blood T cell repertoires in COVID-19. Sequenced by immunoSEQ multiplex PCR; TCRdb stores in-frame clones only, minus some. The data show 180,000 or so clones, roughly 77% seen once. The sequencing sample was made of peripheral blood. The receptors stem from an elderly woman with COVID-19, enrolled during active disease. The CDR3 runs from the conserved cysteine through the conserved F or W. The order of the fields is D gene, V gene, J gene, clone size, CDR3 DNA, CDR3 protein. D genes are given only for firm matches. Rows may omit the clone size; those that give it use once, few, many or a size class.

D: .
V: TRBV29-1
J: TRBJ1-1
size: .
DNA: TGCAGCGCCTCGGGAGGGTGGGCGATGAACACTGAAGCTTTCTTT
CDR3: CSASGGWAMNTEAFF

D: TRBD1
V: TRBV6-1
J: TRBJ1-1
size: .
DNA: TGTGCCAGCAGTGTACTCGTAGTCCCGGGACAGGGGCGGAACACTGAAGCTTTCTTT
CDR3: CASSVLVVPGQGRNTEAFF

D: .
V: TRBV7-6
J: TRBJ2-1
size: .
DNA: TGTGCCAGCAGCCCAGGGGCGATAGGTCCTTGGCTAGCCAATGAGCAGTTCTTC
CDR3: CASSPGAIGPWLANEQFF

D: TRBD2
V: TRBV3-1/TRBV3-2
J: TRBJ2-5
size: .
DNA: TGTGCCAGCAGCCAAGTTTCGGGAGGAGTGGAGACCCAGTACTTC
CDR3: CASSQVSGGVETQYF

D: TRBD1
V: TRBV2
J: TRBJ2-5
size: .
DNA: TGTGCCAGCAAGGGGGACAGGGAAGAGACCCAGTACTTC
CDR3: CASKGDREETQYF

D: .
V: TRBV28
J: TRBJ1-2
size: few
DNA: TGTGCCAGCAGTCCCTTTCGGACAGCTCGACGGGGTGGCTACACCTTC
CDR3: CASSPFRTARRGGYTF

D: TRBD1
V: TRBV19
J: TRBJ1-2
size: few
DNA: TGTGCCAGTAGTTACAGGGGGGACTATGGCTACACCTTC
CDR3: CASSYRGDYGYTF

D: .
V: TRBV6-1
J: TRBJ2-4
size: .
DNA: TGTGCCAGCAGTGATTCAGGAACGAACATTCAGTACTTC
CDR3: CASSDSGTNIQYF

D: .
V: TRBV19
J: TRBJ1-2
size: .
DNA: TGTGCCAGTAGTAGTCGGCAGGGGTACTATGGCTACACCTTC
CDR3: CASSSRQGYYGYTF

D: .
V: TRBV6-5
J: TRBJ2-5
size: .
DNA: TGTGCCAGCAGTTATTTACAGGGTAAAGCGGAGACCCAGTACTTC
CDR3: CASSYLQGKAETQYF

D: .
V: TRBV27
J: TRBJ2-7
size: .
DNA: TGTGCCAGCAGTTTAAGAGGGCCCAGGTCCTACGAGCAGTACTTC
CDR3: CASSLRGPRSYEQYF

D: .
V: TRBV27
J: TRBJ1-3
size: .
DNA: TGTGCCAGCACCCCCCGGGTTAGTTCTGGAAACACCATATATTTT
CDR3: CASTPRVSSGNTIYF

D: .
V: TRBV28
J: TRBJ1-2
size: .
DNA: TGTGCCAGCAGTTTACTGGCCGACTCGGGAGGCTACACCTTC
CDR3: CASSLLADSGGYTF

D: TRBD2
V: TRBV7-3
J: TRBJ2-1
size: .
DNA: TGTGCCAGCAGCTCCCGAACTAGCGGGGGGGCCCACAATGAGCAGTTCTTC
CDR3: CASSSRTSGGAHNEQFF

D: TRBD2
V: TRBV7-9
J: TRBJ2-3
size: .
DNA: TGTGCCAGCAGCTTAGTAGCGGGAGGGAGAGATACGCAGTATTTT
CDR3: CASSLVAGGRDTQYF

D: .
V: TRBV27
J: TRBJ1-4
size: .
DNA: TGTGCCAGCAGTCTCACTCAATTAACTAATGAAAAACTGTTTTTT
CDR3: CASSLTQLTNEKLFF

D: .
V: TRBV28
J: TRBJ2-5
size: .
DNA: TGTGCCAGCAGTCCCCCTCAAGACAGTACTCAAGAGACCCAGTACTTC
CDR3: CASSPPQDSTQETQYF

D: .
V: TRBV6-7
J: TRBJ2-2
size: few
DNA: TGTGCCAGCAGTTACCGCCTTCTACTGAACACCGGGGAGCTGTTTTTT
CDR3: CASSYRLLLNTGELFF

D: .
V: TRBV2
J: TRBJ2-5
size: few
DNA: TGTGCCAGCAGTGTAGGGGCCCTGGAGACCCAGTACTTC
CDR3: CASSVGALETQYF

D: .
V: TRBV6-5
J: TRBJ2-7
size: .
DNA: TGTGCCAGCAGGACCAGCGGGTATTCCTACGAGCAGTACTTC
CDR3: CASRTSGYSYEQYF

D: TRBD1
V: TRBV5-4
J: TRBJ2-7
size: .
DNA: TGTGCCAGCAGCTCGAATCGACAGGGATCTTGGTACGAGCAGTACTTC
CDR3: CASSSNRQGSWYEQYF

D: TRBD2
V: TRBV6-6
J: TRBJ2-7
size: once
DNA: TGTGCCAGCAGTTGGGCTAGCGGGTCCTACGAGCAGTACTTC
CDR3: CASSWASGSYEQYF

D: TRBD2
V: TRBV5-1
J: TRBJ2-7
size: once
DNA: TGCGCCAGCAGCCCCTGGACTAGCGGGAGGGTCGAGCAGTACTTC
CDR3: CASSPWTSGRVEQYF

D: TRBD1
V: TRBV4-2
J: TRBJ2-1
size: .
DNA: TGTGCCAGCAGGCACACCACAGGGGCCACCTACAATGAGCAGTTCTTC
CDR3: CASRHTTGATYNEQFF

D: .
V: TRBV7-6
J: TRBJ1-2
size: .
DNA: TGTGCCAGCAGCTTATTTTCGGGGGATCTGGGCTATGGCTACACCTTC
CDR3: CASSLFSGDLGYGYTF

D: TRBD1
V: TRBV5-6
J: TRBJ2-7
size: .
DNA: TGTGCCAGCAGTCCGTGGGGGCAGGGGGCGATATACGAGCAGTACTTC
CDR3: CASSPWGQGAIYEQYF

D: TRBD1
V: TRBV19
J: TRBJ2-1
size: .
DNA: TGTGCCAGTAGTCTCCCCATGGGACAGCTATACAATGAGCAGTTCTTC
CDR3: CASSLPMGQLYNEQFF

D: TRBD1
V: TRBV16
J: TRBJ1-5
size: .
DNA: TGTGCCAGCAGCCAACGGACAGGGAATCAGCCCCAGCATTTT
CDR3: CASSQRTGNQPQHF

D: TRBD1
V: TRBV5-6
J: TRBJ1-6
size: .
DNA: TGTGCCAGCAGCTCCGGGACAGGGCTTGGTTCACCCCTCCACTTT
CDR3: CASSSGTGLGSPLHF

D: TRBD1
V: TRBV4-2
J: TRBJ1-1
size: .
DNA: TGTGCCAGCAGCCAATTAAGGACAGGGTTTACTGAAGCTTTCTTT
CDR3: CASSQLRTGFTEAFF

D: TRBD1
V: TRBV4-1
J: TRBJ2-7
size: .
DNA: TGCGCCAGCAGCCACGGGACAGCAGGACTCTACGAGCAGTACTTC
CDR3: CASSHGTAGLYEQYF

D: .
V: TRBV21-1
J: TRBJ2-2
size: .
DNA: TGTGCCAGCAGCAGACAGAATACCAACACCGGGGAGCTGTTTTTT
CDR3: CASSRQNTNTGELFF

D: TRBD2
V: TRBV19
J: TRBJ2-2
size: .
DNA: TGTGCCAGTAGTAGGCGCCTAGCGGGAGATGTCACCGGGGAGCTGTTTTTT
CDR3: CASSRRLAGDVTGELFF

D: .
V: TRBV28
J: TRBJ2-7
size: .
DNA: TGTGCCAGCAGTTTTCAGAACTACGAGCAGTACTTC
CDR3: CASSFQNYEQYF

D: .
V: TRBV2
J: TRBJ2-2
size: .
DNA: TGTGCCAGCAGTGAAAGGGGGAGGAACACCGGGGAGCTGTTTTTT
CDR3: CASSERGRNTGELFF

D: .
V: TRBV28
J: TRBJ1-1
size: .
DNA: TGTGCCAGCAGTTTAGGACAGAAGAACACTGAAGCTTTCTTT
CDR3: CASSLGQKNTEAFF

D: TRBD1
V: TRBV6-4
J: TRBJ1-5
size: once
DNA: TGTGCCAGCAGTGACCCAAACGGGACAGGGGGTCAGCCCCAGCATTTT
CDR3: CASSDPNGTGGQPQHF

D: TRBD1
V: TRBV5-4
J: TRBJ1-1
size: .
DNA: TGTGCCAGCAGCCATAAGGACAGGTCCACTGAAGCTTTCTTT
CDR3: CASSHKDRSTEAFF

D: TRBD2
V: TRBV7-2
J: TRBJ2-1
size: few
DNA: TGTGCCAGCAGCCAGACGGGGGGGGCCTACAATGAGCAGTTCTTC
CDR3: CASSQTGGAYNEQFF

D: TRBD1
V: TRBV4-1
J: TRBJ2-7
size: .
DNA: TGCGCCAGCAGCCAAGACGGACAGGCGCCCTACGAGCAGTACTTC
CDR3: CASSQDGQAPYEQYF

D: .
V: TRBV9
J: TRBJ2-7
size: .
DNA: TGTGCCAGCAGCGTCTCGGGACAAGGGTCCTACGAGCAGTACTTC
CDR3: CASSVSGQGSYEQYF